What follows is one T cell receptor beta chain and its context. Its antigen remains unidentified. The sample is drawn from a study of CD8+CD57+ T cells in acquired aplastic anemia. On the study more broadly: An average of approximately 3.4 ug of DNA was obtained from sorted CD4+ and CD8+ cells. In CD4+ cells, healthy donors produced an average of roughly 11 million reads. Study findings and constraints: Patients and controls turned out to have approximately 29 CD8+ CDR3 sequences in common. For CD8+ Simpson's diversity, patients and controls showed no significant difference.

V was clipped by 2 bases and J by 6 bases; unmatched bases: 7. CDR1 and CDR2 (germline): MNHEY, SMNVEV (reference sequence). The CDR3 consists of 15 residues. Genomic DNA, serving as template, underwent TCR beta VDJ and CDR3 profiling. TCRdb re-called the reads with MiXCR, one entry per CDR3 protein. The sample lists 200,000 to 250,000 distinct CDR3 sequences, about 37% occurring once. The sample consisted of sorted CD4+, CD8+, or CD8+CD57+ T cells (not recorded which) from PBMCs. The chain is built from TRBV27 and TRBJ1-2; 9 bases are a match to TRBD1. This clonotype was sampled from a human donor in good health, serving as a control. The CDR3 here is CASSLRQGDPNGYTF. The CDR3 nucleotides read TGTGCCAGCAGTTTAAGACAGGGGGATCCCAATGGCTACACCTTC.